This T cell receptor (beta chain) was retrieved from a study of blood T cell repertoires in COVID-19. Study as a whole: There were acute and convalescent COVID-19 samples, and they came from the United States, Italy and Spain. Sample material is recorded as cDNA or gDNA derived from T cells, B-cell-depleted T cells, or PBMCs.

In the authors' workflow: Nucleated cell number was recorded as an estimate derived from reference gene primer amplification. The data were produced by immunoSEQ multiplex PCR, yet TCRdb's version contains in-frame clones alone and is incomplete. The DNA was the basis for D and trimming; V, J and clone size are from that table. This table has under 250,000 clones, about 90% appearing once. This clone was observed a single time. Germline V lookup: CDR1 SGHTA, CDR2 FQGNSA. Trimming took 4 bases from V and 5 from J, leaving 11 bases between them. This CDR3 spans 14 amino acids. The clonotype originates from a man aged 30-40 years with acute or convalescent COVID-19. The chain combines TRBV7-2 with TRBJ1-4, with TRBD1 as a possible D gene (6 bases). The specimen was peripheral blood. CDR3: CASSSQGLNEKLFF. The CDR3 nucleotides are TGTGCCAGCAGCTCCCAGGGGCTAAATGAAAAACTGTTTTTT.